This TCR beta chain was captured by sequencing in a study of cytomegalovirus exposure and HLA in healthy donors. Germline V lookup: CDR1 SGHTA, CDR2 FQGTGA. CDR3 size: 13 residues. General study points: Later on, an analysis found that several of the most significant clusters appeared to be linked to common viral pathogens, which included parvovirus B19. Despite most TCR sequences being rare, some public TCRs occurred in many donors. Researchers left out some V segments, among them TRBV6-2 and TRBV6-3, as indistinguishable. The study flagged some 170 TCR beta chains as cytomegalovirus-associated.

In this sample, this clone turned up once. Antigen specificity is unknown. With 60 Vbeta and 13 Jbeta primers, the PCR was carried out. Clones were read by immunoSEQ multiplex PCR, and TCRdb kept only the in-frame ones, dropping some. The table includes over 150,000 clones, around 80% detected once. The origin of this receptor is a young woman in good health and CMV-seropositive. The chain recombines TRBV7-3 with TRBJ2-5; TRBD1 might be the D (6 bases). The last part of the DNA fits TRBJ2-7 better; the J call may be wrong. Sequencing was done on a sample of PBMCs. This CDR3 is CASSLSTGYEQYF. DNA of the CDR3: TGTGCCAGCAGCTTATCGACAGGCTACGAGCAGTACTTC.